A single sample is the source of the 9 T cell receptor beta chains below, sequenced in a study of cytomegalovirus exposure and HLA in healthy donors. The repertoire was sequenced with immunoSEQ multiplex PCR; TCRdb's copy has only in-frame clones and lacks some. The sample lists fewer than 200,000 clones, about 89% occurring once. Sequenced sample: PBMCs. The receptors shown here come from a young man in good health and CMV-seropositive.

J is TRBJ2-1 and V is TRBV7-6; the match to TRBD2 covers 9 bases. There are 14 residues in the CDR3. Unmatched junction bases numbered 3, after V lost 1 base and J lost 8 bases. Germline CDR1 is SGHVS and CDR2 is FNYEAQ. The chain's CDR3 is CASSLVAGGDEQFF. The CDR3 nucleotides are TGTGCCAGCAGCTTAGTTGCGGGAGGGGATGAGCAGTTCTTC.

The chain uses TRBV18 and TRBJ2-1, with TRBD1 matching 9 bases. Per the germline V gene, CDR1 is KGHSH and CDR2 is LQKENI. This CDR3 has 15 amino acids. Trimming cost V 3 bases and J 6 bases; bases outside gene matches: 6. As DNA, the CDR3 is TGTGCCAGCTCACCTCTGGGACAGGGTAGCAATGAGCAGTTCTTC. Its protein product is CASSPLGQGSNEQFF.

The genes are TRBV19 and TRBJ2-7; D possibly corresponds to TRBD1 (5 bases). The CDR3 runs to 15 residues. Trimming took off 5 bases at V and 5 bases at J, with 19 bases between the two ends. Germline V gene lookup returns CDR1 LNHDA and CDR2 SQIVND (reference sequence). The CDR3 protein is CASSPRTSLQDEQYF. The CDR3, as DNA: TGTGCCAGTAGTCCCCGGACCTCCCTACAGGACGAGCAGTACTTC.

The rearrangement uses TRBV5-1 and TRBJ2-3; 8 bases are a match to TRBD2. The CDR3 spans 16 residues. The V segment lost 5 bases and the J segment 6 bases; nucleotides outside the gene matches: 14. Germline CDR1 is SGHRS and CDR2 is YFSETQ. In DNA form, the CDR3 reads TGCGCCAGCAGTTATGGACTAGCTGGGTCCGTGGATACGCAGTATTTT. It translates to CASSYGLAGSVDTQYF.

The gene calls are TRBV25-1 and TRBJ1-6; D possibly corresponds to TRBD1 (5 bases). This CDR3 region has 16 residues. V lost 1 base and J 5 bases, leaving 12 bases between the germline ends. Germline values: CDR1 MGHDK, CDR2 SYGVNS. CDR3 in DNA: TGTGCCAGCAGTGAATGGGGCGCAGGTGATAATTCACCCCTCCACTTT. Translated: CASSEWGAGDNSPLHF.

This rearrangement joins TRBV9 to TRBJ2-1; 8 bases align to TRBD2. CDR3 size: 16 residues. J lost 5 bases, V lost 2 bases, and 9 bases had no gene match. Germline CDR1 and CDR2: SGDLS and YYNGEE. CDR3 residues: CASSVRGGSVNNEQFF. The DNA of the CDR3 is TGTGCCAGCAGCGTCCGGGGGGGTAGCGTTAACAATGAGCAGTTCTTC.

The chain couples TRBV5-1 to TRBJ2-2; TRBD2 agrees at 7 bases. The CDR3 loop spans 15 amino acids. CDR1 and CDR2 (germline): SGHRS, YFSETQ. Losses at the gene ends were 0 bases for V and 4 bases for J; bases not matched to a gene: 3. CDR3 residues: CASSLEGLTTGELFF. CDR3 coding DNA: TGCGCCAGCAGCTTGGAGGGACTAACCACCGGGGAGCTGTTTTTT.

V gene TRBV6-6 combines with J gene TRBJ2-7; 7 bases are shared with TRBD1. Per germline, CDR1 MNHNY and CDR2 SVGAGI (reference sequence). The CDR3 is 15 amino acids. J was trimmed by 1 base and V by 4 bases; bases with no gene match: 7. The CDR3 DNA is TGTGCCAGCAGTTTGGCCGTGACAGGGTCCTACGAGCAGTACTTC. This translates into CASSLAVTGSYEQYF.

The rearrangement uses TRBV2 and TRBJ2-7, with 7 bases aligning to TRBD1. From germline, CDR1 is SNHLY and CDR2 FYNNEI. J was trimmed by 2 bases and V by 5 bases; bases with no gene match: 9. The CDR3 totals 15 residues. The CDR3 loop is CASSLIRDSTYEQYF. The CDR3, as DNA: TGTGCCAGCAGTCTCATCCGGGACAGCACCTACGAGCAGTACTTC.